These 20 T cell receptor beta chains originate from one sample sequenced in a study of blood T cells in healthy people across ages. The use of a sample-barcoded 5' primer and a J-beta primer mix characterized a second PCR of about 7 to 12 cycles. MiXCR, run by TCRdb on the 5' RACE reads, gives a single entry per CDR3 protein. The sample carries around 2 million distinct CDR3 sequences, about two fifths recorded once. What was sequenced was blood. The origin of the receptors is a human donor in good health.

The V and J genes are TRBV6-2 or TRBV6-3 and TRBJ1-5; D uncertain. There are 14 residues in the CDR3. The V end was cut by 6 bases, the J end by 3 bases, with 12 bases between. Germline CDR1 is MNHEY and CDR2 is SVGEGT. CDR3 in amino acids: CASSSRNLNQPQHF. For the CDR3, the DNA is TGTGCCAGCAGCTCTCGAAACCTCAATCAGCCCCAGCATTTT.

The chain recombines TRBV20-1 with TRBJ1-6; possibly TRBD1 for D (6 bases). Per the germline V gene, CDR1 is DFQATT and CDR2 is SNEGSKA (reference sequence). Trimming took off 1 base at V and 9 bases at J, with 13 bases between the two ends. CDR3 length: 14 residues. Here the CDR3 DNA reads TGCAGTGCTAGAGCCCAGGGGAAAGGTTCACCCCTCCACTTT. Amino acid sequence: CSARAQGKGSPLHF.

The chain carries TRBV7-2 and TRBJ1-5; 11 bases line up with TRBD1. V trimming: 2 bases; J trimming: 7 bases; junction bases outside the gene matches: 4. Germline V gives CDR1 SGHTA, CDR2 FQGNSA. CDR3 length: 15 amino acids. The CDR3 DNA follows: TGTGCCAGCAGCTTACAGCGGACAGGGGGCCAGCCCCAGCATTTT. Translation gives CASSLQRTGGQPQHF. The entire variable domain, with the rest obtained from reference TRBV7-2 and TRBJ1-5, is as follows: GAGVSQSPSNKVTEKGKDVELRCDPISGHTALYWYRQSLGQGLEFLIYFQGNSAPDKSGLPSDRFSAERTGGSVSTLTIQRTQQEDSAVYLCASSLQRTGGQPQHFGDGTRLSIL.

Many counts were recorded for this clonotype. The chain recombines TRBV28 with TRBJ1-5; D gene unclear. The germline V gene encodes CDR1 MDHEN and CDR2 SYDVKM. Trimming left V 0 bases short and J 2 bases short, with 2 bases between. This CDR3 spans 13 amino acids. The CDR3 DNA follows: TGTGCCAGCAGTTTATGGGGCAATCAGCCCCAGCATTTT. Amino acids: CASSLWGNQPQHF.

CDR3 region: CASSFVFPDPNEKLFF. The CDR3 DNA is TGTGCCAGCAGCTTCGTATTCCCGGACCCCAATGAAAAACTGTTTTTT. V gene TRBV7-8 combines with J gene TRBJ1-4; D uncertain. Trimming shortened V by 3 bases and J by 5 bases, and 16 bases separated the two germline ends. The length of the CDR3 is 16 residues. In germline, CDR1 is SGHVS, CDR2 FQNEAQ.

A few counts support this clonotype. The chain employs TRBV28 and TRBJ2-5; 9 nucleotides align to TRBD1. Looked up from germline, CDR1 is MDHEN and CDR2 is SYDVKM. The CDR3 has 14 residues. Trimming cost V 7 bases and J 12 bases; bases outside gene matches: 15. The CDR3 is CASTSGQGDVFEYF. In DNA form, the CDR3 reads TGTGCCAGCACCTCGGGACAGGGTGACGTCTTTGAGTACTTC. Drawing the rest from reference TRBV28 and TRBJ2-5, the complete variable domain is DVKVTQSSRYLVKRTGEKVFLECVQDMDHENMFWYRQDPGLGLRLIYFSYDVKMKEKGDIPEGYSVSREKKERFSLILESASTNQTSMYLCASTSGQGDVFEYFGPGTRLLVL.

The chain uses TRBV7-9 and TRBJ1-2; the match to TRBD1 covers 7 bases. Germline CDR1 reads SEHNR; CDR2 reads FQNEAQ (reference sequence). The CDR3 is 15 residues long. The V gene end was trimmed by 0 bases and the J gene end by 6 bases; junction bases not matched to a gene: 7. In DNA form, the CDR3 reads TGTGCCAGCAGCTTAGCAGGGGGCAGTAGCAATGGCTACACCTTC. This encodes CASSLAGGSSNGYTF.

The table lists this clonotype with many counts. The CDR3 nucleotides are TGCAGCGTCGGACATCGGGACACTGAAGCTTTCTTT. As protein: CSVGHRDTEAFF. This sequence joins TRBV29-1 and TRBJ1-1; tentatively, D is TRBD1 (5 bases). This CDR3 region has 12 residues. Trimming took off 6 bases at V and 3 bases at J, with 11 bases between the two ends. Germline CDR1 is SQVTM and CDR2 is ANQGSEA.

V and J are TRBV11-2 and TRBJ2-2, with a weak D call TRBD2 (6 bases). CDR3 size: 14 residues. V was clipped by 9 bases and J by 3 bases, with 14 bases between them. Germline V gene sequence: CDR1 SGHAT, CDR2 FQNNGV. CDR3 protein: CASARWGDTGELFF. The CDR3 DNA reads TGTGCCAGTGCCCGCTGGGGGGACACCGGGGAGCTGTTTTTT. The complete variable domain, with remaining parts taken from reference TRBV11-2 and TRBJ2-2, reads EAGVAQSPRYKIIEKRQSVAFWCNPISGHATLYWYQQILGQGPKLLIQFQNNGVVDDSQLPKDRFSAERLKGVDSTLKIQPAKLEDSAVYLCASARWGDTGELFFGEGSRLTVL.

CDR3 nucleotides: TGCAGTGCTAGAGATCAGGGGGGGGGGAACACTGAAGCTTTCTTT. It translates to CSARDQGGGNTEAFF. The J gene is TRBJ1-1, the V gene TRBV20-1; 7 positions match TRBD1. Germline V lookup: CDR1 DFQATT, CDR2 SNEGSKA (reference sequence). V lost 0 bases and J lost 1; bases outside the gene matches: 5. This CDR3 comprises 15 residues.

This chain links TRBV12-3 or TRBV12-4 with TRBJ1-5, with 9 bases identical to TRBD1. V was clipped by 7 bases and J by 2 bases; unmatched bases: 3. CDR3 length: 14 amino acids. The CDR3 reads CASTRTGGNQPQHF. CDR3 bases: TGTGCCAGCACCCGGACAGGGGGCAATCAGCCCCAGCATTTT.

This chain connects TRBV18 to TRBJ2-3, with D perhaps matching TRBD1 or TRBD2 (5 bases each). The ends were cut back, 5 bases at V and 1 base at J, with 13 bases in the middle. CDR1 is KGHSH, CDR2 LQKENI, per germline. The CDR3 consists of 15 residues. In DNA form, the CDR3 reads TGTGCCAGCTCAAGCCGGGACGGACGCACAGATACGCAGTATTTT. Protein sequence: CASSSRDGRTDTQYF.

This chain links TRBV7-2 with TRBJ2-3, with 7 bases matching TRBD1. V gave up 4 bases and J gave up 4 bases; unmatched junction bases: 8. The germline V gene encodes CDR1 SGHTA and CDR2 FQGNSA. The CDR3 spans 15 residues. The CDR3, as DNA: TGTGCCAGCAGCTGGGGAGACAGGGACGCAGATACGCAGTATTTT. Protein product: CASSWGDRDADTQYF.

V and J are TRBV12-3 or TRBV12-4 and TRBJ2-6, with no clear D. The CDR3 is 16 amino acids. Trimming took off 7 bases at V and 1 base at J, with 14 bases between the two ends. DNA of the CDR3: TGTGCCAGCAACAACAATGGGTGGTCTGGGGCCAACGTCCTGACTTTC. This encodes CASNNNGWSGANVLTF.

This sequence joins TRBV5-1 and TRBJ2-3; D is possibly TRBD1 or TRBD2 (5 bases each). The CDR3 loop spans 16 amino acids. The germline V gene encodes CDR1 SGHRS and CDR2 YFSETQ. Trimming stripped 0 bases from V and 2 bases from J, with 13 bases between. The CDR3 bases are TGCGCCAGCAGCTTGGCTCCGGGACGCCACACAGATACGCAGTATTTT. This translates into CASSLAPGRHTDTQYF.

This chain uses TRBV7-2 with TRBJ2-1; 9 positions agree with TRBD1. With V trimmed by 1 base and J by 12 bases, 10 bases remained unmatched. CDR1 SGHTA and CDR2 FQGNSA come from the germline V gene. The CDR3 totals 15 residues. CDR3 sequence (DNA): TGTGCCAGCAGCTTAGTGGGACAGGGTCCTGGTGGGCAGTTCTTC. Its translation is CASSLVGQGPGGQFF.

The J gene is TRBJ2-7, the V gene TRBV7-6; D ambiguous. CDR3 size: 14 residues. Trimming cost V 2 bases and J 2 bases, with 10 bases left between them. From germline, CDR1 is SGHVS and CDR2 FNYEAQ. This CDR3 reads CASSLNSGPYEQYF. CDR3 sequence (DNA): TGTGCCAGCAGCTTAAATTCAGGACCCTACGAGCAGTACTTC.

This clonotype came up a few times. The chain couples TRBV7-8 to TRBJ1-1, with TRBD1 as a possible D gene (5 bases). The V gene lost 4 bases and the J gene lost 0 bases, with 12 bases spanning the gap. This CDR3 spans 15 amino acids. Germline values: CDR1 SGHVS, CDR2 FQNEAQ. This CDR3 is CASSWTGLLNTEAFF. CDR3 in DNA: TGTGCCAGCAGCTGGACGGGACTCTTGAACACTGAAGCTTTCTTT.

This chain uses TRBV20-1 with TRBJ2-1; D not certain. V gave up 5 bases and J gave up 3 bases, with 8 bases separating them. In germline, CDR1 is DFQATT, CDR2 SNEGSKA (reference sequence). The CDR3 consists of 12 residues. CDR3 in amino acids: CSALSNYNEQFF. The CDR3 nucleotides read TGCAGTGCTCTATCTAACTACAATGAGCAGTTCTTC.

The V call is TRBV20-1, the J call TRBJ2-3; D gene ambiguous. Germline V gives CDR1 DFQATT, CDR2 SNEGSKA (reference sequence). This CDR3 is built from 16 residues. The ends were cut back, 3 bases at V and 4 bases at J, with 20 bases in the middle. DNA of the CDR3: TGCAGTGCTAGGAAACTATTTCCGGGCCACTCAGATACGCAGTATTTT. It is translated as CSARKLFPGHSDTQYF.